This TCR beta chain came from a study of cytomegalovirus exposure and HLA in healthy donors. In regard to this clone: Its target is not known.

The CDR3 extends over 16 amino acids. Germline CDR1 and CDR2: SSHAT and FNYEAQ (reference sequence). J lost 3 bases, V lost 6 bases, and 12 bases had no gene match. General study points: Later work associated roughly 17,000 TCR beta sequences with HLA alleles at 0.05 false discovery rate. The only immune exposure information that was available was CMV serostatus.

Researchers ran the PCR with 60 Vbeta and 13 Jbeta primers. The data were produced by immunoSEQ multiplex PCR, yet TCRdb's version contains in-frame clones alone and is incomplete. The sample shows fewer than 150,000 clones, approximately 80% of them seen only once. The clonotype was recovered from a female donor in good health and CMV-seropositive. Specimen: PBMCs. The chain is built from TRBV7-7 and TRBJ2-7; TRBD1 aligns across 9 bases. The CDR3 region has the DNA TGTGCCAGCAGTCGAAGGGACAGGGCTGGGAGCTACGAGCAGTACTTC. Encoded protein: CASSRRDRAGSYEQYF.